This T cell receptor beta chain was captured by sequencing in a study of T cells in Graves' hyperthyroidism and ophthalmopathy. The study's findings and limits: Ophthalmopathy was model-predicted a median roughly 6.5 months pre-onset.

Amplified TCR beta CDR3 regions derived from RNA transcripts. Researchers ran a first-round RT-PCR on the TCR CDR3 using the HTBI primer set. TCRdb ran MiXCR on the multiplex PCR reads and lists one entry per CDR3 protein. The sample has under 350,000 distinct CDR3 sequences; 17% are singletons. V dropped 2 bases and J dropped 7 bases, with 15 bases sitting between them. Germline values: CDR1 MDHEN, CDR2 SYDVKM. This CDR3 has 15 amino acids. On this clonotype itself: As yet, its antigen is unknown.

Patients showing uncontrolled infection, other autoimmune disease, pregnancy or lactation were ineligible. Each diagnosis drew on symptoms, thyroxine, TRAb, thyroid ultrasound and orbital computed tomography findings. The PBMCs were sourced from fresh peripheral blood (about 9.7 ml). Sequenced input: blood. The source is a woman aged 60-75 years with Graves' ophthalmopathy. The chain recombines TRBV28 with TRBJ2-1; D not certain. CDR3 sequence: CASSLETFAFNEQFF. CDR3 bases: TGTGCCAGCAGTTTAGAGACTTTCGCCTTTAATGAGCAGTTCTTC.